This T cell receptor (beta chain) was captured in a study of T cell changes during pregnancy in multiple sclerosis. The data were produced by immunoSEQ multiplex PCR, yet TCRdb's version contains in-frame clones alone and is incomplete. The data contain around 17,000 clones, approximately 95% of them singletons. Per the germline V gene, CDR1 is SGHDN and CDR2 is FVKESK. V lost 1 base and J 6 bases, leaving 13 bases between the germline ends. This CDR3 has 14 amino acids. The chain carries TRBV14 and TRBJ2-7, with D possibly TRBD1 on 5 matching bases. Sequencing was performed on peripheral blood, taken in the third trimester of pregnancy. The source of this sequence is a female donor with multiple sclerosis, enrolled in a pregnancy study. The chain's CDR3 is CASSQGTPVAEQYF. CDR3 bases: TGTGCCAGCAGCCAAGGGACACCCGTGGCCGAGCAGTACTTC.